Listed below are T cell receptor beta chains from one sample, sequenced in a study of blood T cell repertoires in COVID-19. Profiled with immunoSEQ multiplex PCR; TCRdb holds only in-frame clones, not every one. Among some 140,000 clones, around 80% were seen once, and the ten largest hold approximately 3.6%. Input material: peripheral blood. Receptors originate from a man aged 60 to 75 with acute or convalescent COVID-19. CDR3s include the opening cysteine and the closing phenylalanine or tryptophan. A D gene is named only where the DNA matches it firmly. Clone size is given for some rows only: seen once, a few or many times, or a class if the clone is expanded.

>12|.|TRBD1|TRBJ1-1|TRBV6-2/TRBV6-3
TGTGCCAGCAGTCCCCCAGGGGGTGAAGCTTTCTTT
CASSPPGGEAFF
>15|.|TRBD1|TRBJ1-3|TRBV18
TGTGCCAGCTCACCGCGGACAGGGTCGGGAAACACCATATATTTT
CASSPRTGSGNTIYF
>15|few|TRBD2|TRBJ2-1|TRBV5-1
TGCGCCAGCAGCTCGGGACTAGCGGGAGGAGACGAGCAGTTCTTC
CASSSGLAGGDEQFF
>19|.|TRBD2|TRBJ2-7|TRBV4-2
TGTGCCAGCAGCCAAGATTTACGGCTAGCGGGCGACGCAGGCTACGAGCAGTACTTC
CASSQDLRLAGDAGYEQYF
>10|.|.|TRBJ2-1|TRBV3-1/TRBV3-2
TGTGCCAGCGGCTCAGGGGAGCAGTTCTTC
CASGSGEQFF
>13|.|.|TRBJ1-1|TRBV7-2
TGTGCCAGCAGCTTATCGCAGGGCACTGAAGCTTTCTTT
CASSLSQGTEAFF
>16|.|.|TRBJ1-5|TRBV4-2
TGTGCCAGCAGCCAAGACGTGACAGGCGATAATCAGCCCCAGCATTTT
CASSQDVTGDNQPQHF
>15|few|TRBD2|TRBJ2-1|TRBV30
TGTGCCTGGAGTGTGGGACTAGCGGGCCAAAATGAGCAGTTCTTC
CAWSVGLAGQNEQFF
>17|.|.|TRBJ2-5|TRBV15
TGTGCCACCAGCAGAGATCCCCCAGGAGGGTCCGGAGAGACCCAGTACTTC
CATSRDPPGGSGETQYF
>16|.|.|TRBJ2-1|TRBV7-9
TGTGCCAGCAGTCCCAAGCGGCCACCCCCCTACAATGAGCAGTTCTTC
CASSPKRPPPYNEQFF
>11|once|.|TRBJ2-7|TRBV11-1
TGTGCCAGCAGCTCGTCCTACGAGCAGTACTTC
CASSSSYEQYF
>16|.|.|TRBJ1-4|TRBV10-3
TGTGCCATCGGGGATGGACGGAGGACCACTAATGAAAAACTGTTTTTT
CAIGDGRRTTNEKLFF
>13|.|.|TRBJ1-4|TRBV20-1
TGCAGTGCTAGTCGAGGGTTCAATGAAAAACTGTTTTTT
CSASRGFNEKLFF
>15|.|.|TRBJ2-2|TRBV19
TGTGCCAGTAGTATGGGGCAGGGCAACACCGGGGAGCTGTTTTTT
CASSMGQGNTGELFF
>15|.|TRBD2|TRBJ2-1|TRBV5-1
TGCGCCAGCAGCTTGTATAGACTAGCGGGGGATGAGCAGTTCTTC
CASSLYRLAGDEQFF
>14|.|TRBD1|TRBJ2-7|TRBV28
TGTGCCAGCAGGACGGGACAGGGGCAGGACGAGCAGTACTTC
CASRTGQGQDEQYF
>14|.|TRBD1|TRBJ1-4|TRBV29-1
TGCAGCGCCCTACGGCAGGGGGTTAATGAAAAACTGTTTTTT
CSALRQGVNEKLFF
>14|.|.|TRBJ1-2|TRBV20-1
TGCAGTGCTAGTCCCGGGGGGGGTGAGGGTGGCTACACCTTC
CSASPGGGEGGYTF
>15|.|.|TRBJ1-1|TRBV9
TGTGCCAGCAGCGAACTTACAGGGTTTGACACTGAAGCTTTCTTT
CASSELTGFDTEAFF
>16|.|.|TRBJ2-4|TRBV7-2
TGTGCCAGCAGCCACGCGGGCGCTGGGGCCAAAAACATTCAGTACTTC
CASSHAGAGAKNIQYF
>17|.|.|TRBJ1-5|TRBV21-1
TGTGCCAGCAGCAAAAAGACCCAAGGGAGGTCCAATCAGCCCCAGCATTTT
CASSKKTQGRSNQPQHF
>15|.|.|TRBJ1-3|TRBV28
TGTGCCAGCAGTTCGGTCAGGGGTATTGGAAACACCATATATTTT
CASSSVRGIGNTIYF
>15|once|.|TRBJ2-5|TRBV11-2
TGTGCCAGCAGCTCCCAGGGTCTCCAGGGAGAGACCCAGTACTTC
CASSSQGLQGETQYF
>14|.|.|TRBJ1-1|TRBV18
TGTGCCAGCTCACCTTCAGGAGGGGACACTGAAGCTTTCTTT
CASSPSGGDTEAFF